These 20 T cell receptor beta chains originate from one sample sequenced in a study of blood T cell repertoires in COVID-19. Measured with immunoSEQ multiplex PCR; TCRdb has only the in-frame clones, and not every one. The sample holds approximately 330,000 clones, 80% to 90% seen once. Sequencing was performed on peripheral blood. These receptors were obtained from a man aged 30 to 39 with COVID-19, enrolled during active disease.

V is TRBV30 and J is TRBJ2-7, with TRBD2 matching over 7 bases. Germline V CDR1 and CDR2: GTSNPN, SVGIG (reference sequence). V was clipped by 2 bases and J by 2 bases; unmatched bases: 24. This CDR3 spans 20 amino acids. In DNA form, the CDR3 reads TGTGCCTGGAGTACCCGGAACCTTATCGGAATGGTGGCGGGGGCCTACGAGCAGTACTTC. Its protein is CAWSTRNLIGMVAGAYEQYF.

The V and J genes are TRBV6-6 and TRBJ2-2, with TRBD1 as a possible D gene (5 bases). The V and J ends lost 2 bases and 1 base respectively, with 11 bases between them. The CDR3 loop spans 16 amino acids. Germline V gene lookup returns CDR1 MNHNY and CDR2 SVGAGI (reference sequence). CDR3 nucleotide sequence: TGTGCCAGCAGTTACAGTCAGGGAAAGAACACCGGGGAGCTGTTTTTT. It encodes CASSYSQGKNTGELFF.

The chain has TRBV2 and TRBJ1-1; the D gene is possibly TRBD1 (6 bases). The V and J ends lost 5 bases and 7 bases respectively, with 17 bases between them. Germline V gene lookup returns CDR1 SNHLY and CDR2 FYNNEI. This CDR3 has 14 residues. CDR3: CASSPWTEGIEAFF. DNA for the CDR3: TGTGCCAGCAGTCCTTGGACAGAGGGAATTGAAGCTTTCTTT. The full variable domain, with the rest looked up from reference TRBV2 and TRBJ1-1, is EPEVTQTPSHQVTQMGQEVILRCVPISNHLYFYWYRQILGQKVEFLVSFYNNEISEKSEIFDDQFSVERPDGSNFTLKIRSTKLEDSAMYFCASSPWTEGIEAFFGQGTRLTVV.

The chain's CDR3 is CASSIGQGSYNEQFF. The CDR3 nucleotides are TGTGCCAGTAGTATCGGACAGGGATCCTACAATGAGCAGTTCTTC. V is TRBV19 and J is TRBJ2-1; 8 nucleotides agree with TRBD1. V lost 3 bases, J lost 1 base, and 2 bases stayed unmatched. This CDR3 contains 15 residues. Germline V lookup: CDR1 LNHDA, CDR2 SQIVND (reference sequence).

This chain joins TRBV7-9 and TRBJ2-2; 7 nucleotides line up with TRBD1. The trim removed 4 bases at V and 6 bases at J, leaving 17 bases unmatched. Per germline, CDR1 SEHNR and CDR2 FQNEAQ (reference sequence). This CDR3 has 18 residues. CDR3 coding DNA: TGTGCCAGCAGCTCAAATATAAACAGGGGCGGTCACCCCGGGGAGCTGTTTTTT. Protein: CASSSNINRGGHPGELFF.

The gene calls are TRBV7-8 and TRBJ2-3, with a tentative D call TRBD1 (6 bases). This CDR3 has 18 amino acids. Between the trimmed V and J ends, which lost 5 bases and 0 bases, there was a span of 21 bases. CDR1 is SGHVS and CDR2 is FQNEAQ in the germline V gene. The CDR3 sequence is CASSRKKPGQRSTDTQYF. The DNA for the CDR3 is TGTGCCAGCAGCCGAAAAAAGCCGGGACAAAGAAGCACAGATACGCAGTATTTT.

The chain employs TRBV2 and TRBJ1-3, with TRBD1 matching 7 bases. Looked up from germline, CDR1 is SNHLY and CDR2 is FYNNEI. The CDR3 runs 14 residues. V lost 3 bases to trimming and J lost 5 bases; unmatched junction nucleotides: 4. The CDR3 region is CASSDRGFRNTIYF. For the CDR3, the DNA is TGTGCCAGCAGTGACAGGGGGTTCCGAAACACCATATATTTT.

CDR3 in amino acids: CSVGGWGGGAKMNTEAFF. The DNA of the CDR3 is TGCAGCGTTGGCGGTTGGGGGGGAGGGGCTAAGATGAACACTGAAGCTTTCTTT. This chain joins TRBV29-1 and TRBJ1-1; TRBD1 is a possible D gene (5 bases). Germline loops: CDR1 SQVTM, CDR2 ANQGSEA. V lost 4 bases and J 0 bases, leaving 24 bases between the germline ends. There are 18 residues in the CDR3.

CDR3 in DNA: TGTGCCAGCAGTTTCGGGACACCTAATCAGCCCCAGCATTTT. Protein product: CASSFGTPNQPQHF. The V gene is TRBV28, the J gene TRBJ1-5; D possibly corresponds to TRBD1 (6 bases). The CDR3 extends over 14 amino acids. V was clipped by 3 bases and J by 4 bases, with 10 bases between them. The germline CDR1 and CDR2 sequences are MDHEN and SYDVKM.

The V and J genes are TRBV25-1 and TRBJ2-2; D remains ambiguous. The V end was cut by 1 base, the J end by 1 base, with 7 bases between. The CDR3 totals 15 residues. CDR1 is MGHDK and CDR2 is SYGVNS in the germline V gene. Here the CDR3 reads CASSELGRNTGELFF. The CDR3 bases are TGTGCCAGCAGTGAATTGGGCAGGAACACCGGGGAGCTGTTTTTT. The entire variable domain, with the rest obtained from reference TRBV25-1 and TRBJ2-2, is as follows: EADIYQTPRYLVIGTGKKITLECSQTMGHDKMYWYQQDPGMELHLIHYSYGVNSTEKGDLSSESTVSRIRTEHFPLTLESARPSHTSQYLCASSELGRNTGELFFGEGSRLTVL.

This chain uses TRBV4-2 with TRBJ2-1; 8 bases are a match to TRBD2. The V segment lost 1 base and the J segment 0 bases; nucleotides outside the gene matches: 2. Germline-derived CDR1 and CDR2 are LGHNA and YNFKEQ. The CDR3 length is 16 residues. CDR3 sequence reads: CASSQGGRYSYNEQFF. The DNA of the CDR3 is TGTGCCAGCAGCCAAGGCGGGAGGTACTCCTACAATGAGCAGTTCTTC.

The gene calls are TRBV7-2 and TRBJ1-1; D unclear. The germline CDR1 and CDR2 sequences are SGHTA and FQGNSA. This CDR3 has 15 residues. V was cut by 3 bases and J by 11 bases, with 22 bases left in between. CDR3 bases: TGTGCCAGCAGCTTTGACACGTCGCCTGGTCCCCCCGCTTTCTTT. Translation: CASSFDTSPGPPAFF.

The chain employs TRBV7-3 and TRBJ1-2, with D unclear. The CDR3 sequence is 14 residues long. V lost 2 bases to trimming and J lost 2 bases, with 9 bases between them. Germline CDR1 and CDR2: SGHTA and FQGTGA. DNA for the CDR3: TGTGCCAGCAGCTTATCTGCACAGAACTATGGCTACACCTTC. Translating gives CASSLSAQNYGYTF.

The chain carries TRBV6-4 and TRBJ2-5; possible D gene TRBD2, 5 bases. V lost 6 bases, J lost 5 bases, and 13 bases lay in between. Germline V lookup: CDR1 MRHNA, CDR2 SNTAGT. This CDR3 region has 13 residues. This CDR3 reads CASSAIREETQYF. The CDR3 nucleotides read TGTGCCAGCAGCGCTATTAGGGAGGAGACCCAGTACTTC.

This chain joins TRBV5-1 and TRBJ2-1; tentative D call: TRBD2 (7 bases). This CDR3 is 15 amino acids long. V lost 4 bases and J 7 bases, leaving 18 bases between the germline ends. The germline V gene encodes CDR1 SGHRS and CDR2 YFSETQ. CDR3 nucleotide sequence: TGCGCCAGCAGCCCCCTGGCGGGGGCGCAGAATGAGCAGTTCTTC. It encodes CASSPLAGAQNEQFF.

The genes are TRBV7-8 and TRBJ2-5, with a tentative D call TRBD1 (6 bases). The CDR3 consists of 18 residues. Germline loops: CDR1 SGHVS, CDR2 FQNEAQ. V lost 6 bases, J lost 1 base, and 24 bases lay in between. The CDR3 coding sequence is TGTGCCAGCAGACTTGGGACACCAGCTTCGGGTTCCCAAGAGACCCAGTACTTC. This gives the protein CASRLGTPASGSQETQYF.

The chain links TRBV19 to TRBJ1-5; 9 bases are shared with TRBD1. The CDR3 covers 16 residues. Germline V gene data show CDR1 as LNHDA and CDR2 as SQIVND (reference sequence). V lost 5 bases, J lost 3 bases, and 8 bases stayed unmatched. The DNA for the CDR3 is TGTGCCAGTAGTTTAAGCGGACAGGGGAACAATCAGCCCCAGCATTTT. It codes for CASSLSGQGNNQPQHF.

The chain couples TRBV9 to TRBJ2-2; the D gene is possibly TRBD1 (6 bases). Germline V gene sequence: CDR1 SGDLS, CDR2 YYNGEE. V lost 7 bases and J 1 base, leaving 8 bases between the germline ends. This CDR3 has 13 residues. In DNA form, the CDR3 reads TGTGCCAGCCGGGGACAGAACACCGGGGAGCTGTTTTTT. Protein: CASRGQNTGELFF.

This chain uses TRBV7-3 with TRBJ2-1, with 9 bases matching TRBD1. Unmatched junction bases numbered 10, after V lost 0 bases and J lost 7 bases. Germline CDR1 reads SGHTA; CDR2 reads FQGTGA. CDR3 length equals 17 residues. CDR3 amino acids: CASSLTWGQGGGNEQFF. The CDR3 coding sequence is TGTGCCAGCAGCTTAACATGGGGACAGGGCGGGGGTAATGAGCAGTTCTTC.

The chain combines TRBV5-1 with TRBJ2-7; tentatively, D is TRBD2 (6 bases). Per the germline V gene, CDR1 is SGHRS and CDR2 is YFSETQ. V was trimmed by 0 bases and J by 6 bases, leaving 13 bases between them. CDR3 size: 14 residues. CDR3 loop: CASSLALVGGEQYF. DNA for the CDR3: TGCGCCAGCAGCTTGGCTTTGGTGGGAGGCGAGCAGTACTTC.